These T cell receptor beta chains were read from a single sample in a study of cytomegalovirus exposure and HLA in healthy donors. Method: immunoSEQ multiplex PCR; TCRdb's copy keeps in-frame clones and lacks some. This sample contains some 120,000 clones. Sequencing was carried out using PBMCs. The receptor set was obtained from a man aged 25-45 years in good health and CMV-seronegative. Both conserved end residues are part of each CDR3. Fields, in order: J gene, D gene, V gene, CDR3 DNA, CDR3 protein. A D gene is named only where the DNA matches it firmly.

j_call: TRBJ1-3; d_call: NA; v_call: TRBV19; cdr3_nt: TGTGCCACTTCACCGAGAGGCGCTGGAAACACCATATATTTT; cdr3_aa: CATSPRGAGNTIYF
j_call: TRBJ1-1; d_call: NA; v_call: TRBV5-1; cdr3_nt: TGCGCCAGCAGCTTGGGGGCAGGGAGGACTGAAGCTTTCTTT; cdr3_aa: CASSLGAGRTEAFF
j_call: TRBJ2-7; d_call: NA; v_call: TRBV10-1; cdr3_nt: TGCGCCAGCAGTGATGGGACTCCTCCCGGGGTCTACGAGCAGTACTTC; cdr3_aa: CASSDGTPPGVYEQYF
j_call: TRBJ1-1; d_call: TRBD1; v_call: TRBV30; cdr3_nt: TGTGCCTGGAGTGTACAGGGGGTCTTGGAAGCTTTCTTT; cdr3_aa: CAWSVQGVLEAFF
j_call: TRBJ2-4; d_call: TRBD2; v_call: TRBV28; cdr3_nt: TGTGCCAGCAGTTTACCCGGGACGGGAGGAAACATTCAGTACTTC; cdr3_aa: CASSLPGTGGNIQYF
j_call: TRBJ2-7; d_call: TRBD1; v_call: TRBV5-4; cdr3_nt: TGTGCCAGCAGCTCGGGACAGGGGTACGAGCAGTACTTC; cdr3_aa: CASSSGQGYEQYF
j_call: TRBJ2-5; d_call: TRBD1; v_call: TRBV27; cdr3_nt: TGTGCCAGCAGTAAGGACAGGGGCGGCGAGACCCAGTACTTC; cdr3_aa: CASSKDRGGETQYF
j_call: TRBJ2-7; d_call: TRBD1; v_call: TRBV5-1; cdr3_nt: TGCGCCAGCAGCGAGGGACAGGGCCTCGAGCAGTACTTC; cdr3_aa: CASSEGQGLEQYF
j_call: TRBJ2-2; d_call: TRBD1; v_call: TRBV14; cdr3_nt: TGTGCCAGCAGCTTCCGGGACAGAAACACCGGGGAGCTGTTTTTT; cdr3_aa: CASSFRDRNTGELFF
j_call: TRBJ2-2; d_call: TRBD2; v_call: TRBV13; cdr3_nt: TGTGCCAGCAGCCTCTTGGGTAGCGGGAGGACCGGGGAGCTGTTTTTT; cdr3_aa: CASSLLGSGRTGELFF
j_call: TRBJ1-1; d_call: NA; v_call: TRBV19; cdr3_nt: TGTGCCAGTAGTATAGGGGCAGGGCTGGAAGCTTTCTTT; cdr3_aa: CASSIGAGLEAFF
j_call: TRBJ2-4; d_call: NA; v_call: TRBV14; cdr3_nt: TGTGCCAGCAGCCAAGGGTGGGCGGTAAGGGAGGACATTCAGTACTTC; cdr3_aa: CASSQGWAVREDIQYF
j_call: TRBJ1-5; d_call: NA; v_call: TRBV4-3; cdr3_nt: TGCGCCAGCAGCCAGGGCCGGGGGTTTCAGCCCCAGCATTTT; cdr3_aa: CASSQGRGFQPQHF
j_call: TRBJ2-1; d_call: TRBD2; v_call: TRBV19; cdr3_nt: TGTGCCAGTAGTTTGGGGACTAGCGGAGATTACAATGAGCAGTTCTTC; cdr3_aa: CASSLGTSGDYNEQFF
j_call: TRBJ1-2; d_call: NA; v_call: TRBV14; cdr3_nt: TGTGCCAGCAGCAATGGACGGGGTGTCGGCTACACCTTC; cdr3_aa: CASSNGRGVGYTF
j_call: TRBJ2-3; d_call: NA; v_call: TRBV12-1; cdr3_nt: TGTGCCAGCAGCCCCCAATGTGCGGGAGGAAACACCACAAACACAGATACGCAGTATTTT; cdr3_aa: CASSPQCAGGNTTNTDTQYF
j_call: TRBJ2-5; d_call: NA; v_call: TRBV9; cdr3_nt: TGTGCCAGCAGCGGCGGGGGACGGACAGAAGAGACCCAGTACTTC; cdr3_aa: CASSGGGRTEETQYF
j_call: TRBJ2-5; d_call: TRBD2; v_call: TRBV11-2; cdr3_nt: TGTGCCAGCAGCCTTAGCGGGAGCGAAGAGACCCAGTACTTC; cdr3_aa: CASSLSGSEETQYF
j_call: TRBJ2-1; d_call: TRBD2; v_call: TRBV11-2; cdr3_nt: TGTGCCAGCAGTCGCACTAGCGACCCTTACAATGAGCAGTTCTTC; cdr3_aa: CASSRTSDPYNEQFF
j_call: TRBJ2-3; d_call: TRBD1; v_call: TRBV7-9; cdr3_nt: TGTGCCAGCAGCACACCAGGGGGCGCCGCAGATACGCAGTATTTT; cdr3_aa: CASSTPGGAADTQYF
j_call: TRBJ1-1; d_call: NA; v_call: TRBV19; cdr3_nt: TGTGCCAGTAGTATGCACACACCCCAGGGCACTGAAGCTTTCTTT; cdr3_aa: CASSMHTPQGTEAFF
j_call: TRBJ1-2; d_call: TRBD1; v_call: TRBV29-1; cdr3_nt: TGCAGCGTTGAAGAAGCACAGGGGGCAATTCTCGGCTATGGCTACACCTTC; cdr3_aa: CSVEEAQGAILGYGYTF
j_call: TRBJ1-2; d_call: NA; v_call: TRBV5-1; cdr3_nt: TGCGCCAGCAGCTTGGGAGACGGAGATGGCTACACCTTC; cdr3_aa: CASSLGDGDGYTF
j_call: TRBJ2-2; d_call: TRBD1; v_call: TRBV4-3; cdr3_nt: TGCGCCAGCAGCCAAGATTTAACCGGGACAGGCACCTCTACCGGGGAGCTGTTTTTT; cdr3_aa: CASSQDLTGTGTSTGELFF
j_call: TRBJ2-7; d_call: NA; v_call: TRBV28; cdr3_nt: TGTGCCAGCAGCTTCACGCCAACCGGGGGGCTTACCTACGAGCAGTACTTC; cdr3_aa: CASSFTPTGGLTYEQYF
j_call: TRBJ2-7; d_call: TRBD1; v_call: TRBV7-9; cdr3_nt: TGTGCCAGCAGCTTTGGACAGGGGGGCTACGAGCAGTACTTC; cdr3_aa: CASSFGQGGYEQYF